This T cell receptor beta chain is from a study of blood T cell repertoires in COVID-19. Study details: PBMCs, B-cell-depleted T cells, or T cells provided the cDNA or gDNA that made up the material.

Germline-derived CDR1 and CDR2 are SGHTA and FQGNSA. This CDR3 has 14 amino acids. Deletions cut 6 bases from V and 6 bases from J, with 15 bases between. The repertoire was sequenced with immunoSEQ multiplex PCR; TCRdb's copy has only in-frame clones and lacks some. The sample lists approximately 190,000 clones, 84% occurring once. Sequenced material: PBMCs or T cells enriched from blood (not recorded which). The V gene is TRBV7-2, the J gene TRBJ2-1; tentative D call: TRBD2 (7 bases). The source is a woman aged 25 to 39 who had been exposed to COVID-19. The CDR3 sequence: CASREGGELNEQFF. For the CDR3, the DNA is TGTGCCAGCAGGGAAGGGGGGGAGCTCAATGAGCAGTTCTTC.